This T cell receptor beta chain was sequenced in a study of shared clonotypes between healthy human individuals. CD4+ cells were split into CD45RA+ naive and CD45RA-negative memory subsets. Germline-derived CDR1 and CDR2 are SGHRS and YFSETQ. Trimming left V 7 bases short and J 5 bases short, with 16 bases between. This CDR3 has 14 residues. Each cell subset's genomic DNA was divided evenly among several immunoSEQ plates. Only in-frame clones appear in the TCRdb table, and some are missing; sequencing was by immunoSEQ multiplex PCR. The sample yields over a million clones, over 95% seen once. The sample comprised naive CD4+ T cells sorted from blood. Subset of the sample: CD45RA+ positively selected. The TCR comes from a man aged 25-40 years in good health. V gene TRBV5-1 combines with J gene TRBJ2-1; D is possibly TRBD2 (6 bases). CDR3 region: CASSGVSANNEQFF. CDR3 nucleotides: TGCGCCAGCTCGGGGGTTAGCGCAAACAATGAGCAGTTCTTC.